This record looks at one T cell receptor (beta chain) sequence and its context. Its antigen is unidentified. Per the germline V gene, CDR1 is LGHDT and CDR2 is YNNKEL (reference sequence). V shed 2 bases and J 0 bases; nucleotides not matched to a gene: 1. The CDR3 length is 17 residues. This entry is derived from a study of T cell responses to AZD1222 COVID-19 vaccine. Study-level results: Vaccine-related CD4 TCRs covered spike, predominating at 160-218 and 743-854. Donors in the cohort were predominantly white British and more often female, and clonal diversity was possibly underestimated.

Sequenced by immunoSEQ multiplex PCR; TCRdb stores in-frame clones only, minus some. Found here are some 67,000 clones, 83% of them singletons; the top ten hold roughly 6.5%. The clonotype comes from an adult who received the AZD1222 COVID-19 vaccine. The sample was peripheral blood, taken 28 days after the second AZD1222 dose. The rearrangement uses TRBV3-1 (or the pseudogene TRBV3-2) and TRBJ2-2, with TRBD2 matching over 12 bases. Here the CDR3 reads CASSQRTSGANTGELFF. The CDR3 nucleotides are TGTGCCAGCAGCCAACGGACTAGCGGGGCGAACACCGGGGAGCTGTTTTTT.